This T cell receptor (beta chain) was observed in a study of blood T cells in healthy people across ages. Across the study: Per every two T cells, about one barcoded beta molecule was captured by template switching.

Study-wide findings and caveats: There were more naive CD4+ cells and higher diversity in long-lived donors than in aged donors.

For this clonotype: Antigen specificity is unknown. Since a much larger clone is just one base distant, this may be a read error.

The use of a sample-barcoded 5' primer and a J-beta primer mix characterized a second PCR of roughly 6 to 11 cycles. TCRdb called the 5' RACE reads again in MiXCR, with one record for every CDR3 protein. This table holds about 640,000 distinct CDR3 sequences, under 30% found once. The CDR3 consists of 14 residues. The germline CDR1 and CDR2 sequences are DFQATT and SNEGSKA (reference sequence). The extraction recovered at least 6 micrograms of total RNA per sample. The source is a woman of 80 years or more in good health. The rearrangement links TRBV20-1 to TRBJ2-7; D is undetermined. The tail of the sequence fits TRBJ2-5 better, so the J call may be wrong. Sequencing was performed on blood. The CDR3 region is CSARDLFRRETQYF. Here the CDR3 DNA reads TGCAGTGCTAGAGATCTATTCAGGCGAGAGACCCAGTACTTC.